This section outlines one TCR beta chain sequence together with its context. Its antigen is undetermined. These data belong to a study of tumor-infiltrating lymphocytes in primary liver carcinoma. Broader study findings: It was in tumors, not blood, that the top-250-clone fraction was significantly higher (p = 0.039). Tumor-adjacent and tumor-blood pairs shared less of their repertoires than tumor region pairs shared.

Unsorted bulk tissue (about 18-30 mg) underwent RNA and DNA co-extraction. Those patients suffered from chronic HBV infection and were treatment-naive. The researchers produced TCR beta cDNA from approximately 460 ng total RNA with a constant-region primer. Generation of the TCR beta libraries relied on three nested multiplex PCR rounds using slightly modified ARM-PCR. TRBV1-TRBV30 forward primers and a C-beta reverse primer were used in the first two PCR rounds, which each ran for nine to ten cycles. TCRdb fed the multiplex PCR reads into MiXCR, producing one record per CDR3 protein. Among approximately 92,000 distinct CDR3 sequences listed, just over 65% were seen once. V was shortened by 5 bases and J by 5 bases, with 7 bases between the two germline ends. The CDR3 extends over 12 amino acids. CDR1 and CDR2 from the germline V gene are SGHAT and FQNNGV.

This sequence was found in a man between 35 and 55 years old with primary liver carcinoma and hepatitis B virus infection. The chain has TRBV11-2 and TRBJ2-1; D ambiguous. The sample taken for sequencing was tumor-adjacent normal liver tissue. CDR3 sequence reads: CASSPAHNEQFF. CDR3 coding DNA: TGTGCCAGCAGCCCAGCGCACAATGAGCAGTTCTTC. Full variable domain (missing parts from reference TRBV11-2 and TRBJ2-1): EAGVAQSPRYKIIEKRQSVAFWCNPISGHATLYWYQQILGQGPKLLIQFQNNGVVDDSQLPKDRFSAERLKGVDSTLKIQPAKLEDSAVYLCASSPAHNEQFFGPGTRLTVL.